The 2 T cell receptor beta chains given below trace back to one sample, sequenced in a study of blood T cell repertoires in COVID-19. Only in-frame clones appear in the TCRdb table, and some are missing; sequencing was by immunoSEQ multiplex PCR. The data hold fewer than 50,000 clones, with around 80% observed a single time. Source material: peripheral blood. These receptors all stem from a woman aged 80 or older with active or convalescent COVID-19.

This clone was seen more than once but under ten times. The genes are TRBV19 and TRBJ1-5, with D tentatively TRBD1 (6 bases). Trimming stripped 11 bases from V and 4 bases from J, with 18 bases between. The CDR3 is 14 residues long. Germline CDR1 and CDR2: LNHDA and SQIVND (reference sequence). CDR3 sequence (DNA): TGTGCCTCGCAACGGGGGGCGCAAAATCAGCCCCAGCATTTT. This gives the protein CASQRGAQNQPQHF.

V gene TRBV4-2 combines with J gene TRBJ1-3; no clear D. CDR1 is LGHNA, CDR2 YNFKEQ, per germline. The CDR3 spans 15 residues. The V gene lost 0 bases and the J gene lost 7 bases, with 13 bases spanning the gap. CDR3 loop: CASSQDNTGSNTIYF. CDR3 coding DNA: TGTGCCAGCAGCCAAGATAATACGGGGTCGAACACCATATATTTT.